These 5 T cell receptor beta chains originate from one sample sequenced in a study of T cell changes during pregnancy in multiple sclerosis. The table came from immunoSEQ multiplex PCR; TCRdb's copy has only in-frame clones and leaves some out. The top ten hold around 5% of the sample, which has 26,000 or so clones, 92% seen once. This sample comprised peripheral blood, obtained in the first trimester of pregnancy. Every receptor here comes from a female donor in good health, enrolled as a control in a pregnancy study.

This CDR3 is CASSLGLAVNTGELFF. Here the CDR3 DNA reads TGTGCCAGCAGCCTGGGACTAGCGGTGAACACCGGGGAGCTGTTTTTT. The gene calls are TRBV5-4 and TRBJ2-2; TRBD2 agrees at 11 bases. CDR1 is SGHNT, CDR2 YYREEE, per germline (reference sequence). V dropped 4 bases and J dropped 1; count of bases not matched to a gene: 3. The CDR3 has 16 amino acids.

V and J are TRBV27 and TRBJ1-4; the D gene is possibly TRBD1 (6 bases). The CDR3 runs 15 residues. V was shortened by 3 bases and J by 0 bases, with 8 bases between the two germline ends. The V gene's germline CDR1 is MNHEY and CDR2 SMNVEV (reference sequence). CDR3 nucleotide sequence: TGTGCCAGCAGTTTGGACAGCGCAACTAATGAAAAACTGTTTTTT. Protein sequence: CASSLDSATNEKLFF.

The rearrangement uses TRBV6-5 and TRBJ1-1; TRBD1 matches 12 bases. The germline gives CDR1 MNHEY, CDR2 SVGAGI. Unmatched junction bases numbered 5, after V lost 5 bases and J lost 4 bases. The CDR3 sequence is 15 residues long. Here the CDR3 reads CASSIRDRGRTEAFF. DNA for the CDR3: TGTGCCAGCAGTATCCGGGACAGGGGGCGCACTGAAGCTTTCTTT.

The V and J genes are TRBV11-2 and TRBJ2-7, with a possible D match to TRBD2 (6 bases). The V and J ends lost 5 bases and 3 bases respectively, with 14 bases between them. This CDR3 is 14 amino acids long. Germline lookup yields CDR1 SGHAT and CDR2 FQNNGV. The CDR3 loop is CASSTEREFYEQYF. DNA of the CDR3: TGTGCCAGCAGCACGGAACGGGAGTTCTACGAGCAGTACTTC.

This chain links TRBV7-8 with TRBJ1-5; 9 nucleotides align to TRBD1. V was clipped by 5 bases and J by 7 bases; unmatched bases: 9. Germline assignment: CDR1 SGHVS and CDR2 FQNEAQ. CDR3 length equals 15 residues. The CDR3 spells CASSTGTGMLQPQHF. The CDR3 DNA reads TGTGCCAGCAGCACCGGGACAGGGATGTTGCAGCCCCAGCATTTT.